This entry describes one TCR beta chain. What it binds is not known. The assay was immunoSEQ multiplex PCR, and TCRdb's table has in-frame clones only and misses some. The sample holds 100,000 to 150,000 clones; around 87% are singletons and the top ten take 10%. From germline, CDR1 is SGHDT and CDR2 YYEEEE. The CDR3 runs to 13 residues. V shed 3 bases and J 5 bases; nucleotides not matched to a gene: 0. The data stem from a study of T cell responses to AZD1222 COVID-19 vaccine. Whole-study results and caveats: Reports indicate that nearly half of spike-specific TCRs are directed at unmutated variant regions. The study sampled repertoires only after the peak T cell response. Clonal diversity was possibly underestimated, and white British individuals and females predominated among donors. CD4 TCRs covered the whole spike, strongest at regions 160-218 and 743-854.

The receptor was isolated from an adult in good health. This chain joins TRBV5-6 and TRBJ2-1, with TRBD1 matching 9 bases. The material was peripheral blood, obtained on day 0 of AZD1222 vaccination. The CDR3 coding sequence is TGTGCCAGCAGCTGGGACAGGGACAATGAGCAGTTCTTC. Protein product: CASSWDRDNEQFF.